The 22 T cell receptor beta chains below all came from one sample that was sequenced in a study of patients and donors after allogeneic stem cell transplantation. Each CDR3 protein is one row after TCRdb ran MiXCR on the RT-PCR reads. In the table there are roughly 200,000 distinct CDR3 sequences, roughly two fifths of which are singletons. Sequenced material: blood, either unsorted or a sorted T cell fraction (not recorded which). Receptors originate from a human donor who was either an allogeneic HSCT recipient or a stem cell or donor lymphocyte infusion donor (not recorded which). It is not recorded whose cells these are; they may come from a transplant donor.

The chain carries TRBV28 and TRBJ2-1; 8 bases align to TRBD1. The V and J ends lost 6 bases and 5 bases, in that order; junction bases with no gene match: 15. The CDR3 is 17 residues long. Per germline, CDR1 MDHEN and CDR2 SYDVKM. The CDR3 DNA sequence: TGTGCCAGCAGACGATCAAGGTTTGGGACAGGTAACAATGAGCAGTTCTTC. Translated, it gives CASRRSRFGTGNNEQFF.

In DNA, the CDR3 is TGTGCCAGCAGAGCCACTAGCGGGGTCCCAGATACGCAGTATTTT. Translating it yields CASRATSGVPDTQYF. This chain uses TRBV21-1 with TRBJ2-3; TRBD2 is taken as the D call from the table, unchecked against the DNA. TRBV21-1 is a listed pseudogene. CDR3 length equals 15 residues.

This rearrangement joins TRBV12-3 or TRBV12-4 to TRBJ1-2; D call uncertain. This CDR3 contains 14 residues. The V end lost 2 bases, the J end lost 3 bases, and 10 bases lay between the germline ends. The CDR3 DNA reads TGTGCCAGCAGTTTAAGTCATGGCTACTATGGCTACACCTTC. Translating it yields CASSLSHGYYGYTF.

This clonotype occurred a few times. The chain recombines TRBV12-3 or TRBV12-4 with TRBJ1-1; 9 positions match TRBD1. Trimming at V came to 8 bases and at J to 0 bases, leaving 4 bases not matched to a gene. CDR3 length: 14 residues. CDR3 residues: CASGQGRLNTEAFF. Here the CDR3 DNA reads TGTGCCAGCGGACAGGGGAGGCTGAACACTGAAGCTTTCTTT.

This clonotype was seen more than once but under ten times. Here the CDR3 DNA reads TGTGCCAGCAGTGAAATAGAGTCCTACGAGCAGTACTTC. Translated, it gives CASSEIESYEQYF. J is TRBJ2-7 and V is TRBV25-1; the D is unclear. The CDR3 length is 13 residues. Germline loops: CDR1 MGHDK, CDR2 SYGVNS. Trimming removed 2 bases from V and 1 base from J, with 6 bases in between.

This clonotype came up a few times. V gene TRBV11-2 combines with J gene TRBJ1-3; tentative D call: TRBD1 (6 bases). CDR1 and CDR2 from the germline V gene are SGHAT and FQNNGV. V was shortened by 1 base and J by 3 bases, with 13 bases between the two germline ends. The CDR3 consists of 16 residues. This CDR3 is CASSLVRGQGGNTIYF. CDR3 nucleotides: TGTGCCAGCAGCTTAGTCCGGGGGCAGGGTGGAAACACCATATATTTT.

This chain uses TRBV5-1 with TRBJ2-1, with D possibly being TRBD1 (6 bases). The V and J ends lost 5 bases and 9 bases respectively, with 18 bases between them. The CDR3 spans 14 residues. Germline-derived CDR1 and CDR2 are SGHRS and YFSETQ. Here the CDR3 reads CASSPPAGDVEQFF. The CDR3 DNA reads TGCGCCAGCAGTCCTCCAGCAGGGGATGTTGAGCAGTTCTTC.

In this sample, this clonotype turned up once. The chain recombines TRBV3-1 with TRBJ2-1; no clear D gene. Germline loops: CDR1 LGHDT, CDR2 YNNKEL (reference sequence). V lost 0 bases and J lost 2, with 11 bases in between. This CDR3 has 16 amino acids. CDR3 protein: CASSQDLPIPYNEQFF. The CDR3 nucleotides are TGTGCCAGCAGCCAAGATCTCCCGATACCCTACAATGAGCAGTTCTTC.

In this sample, this clonotype turned up a few times. The chain uses TRBV7-9 and TRBJ1-3, with TRBD1 matching over 8 bases. With 5 bases clipped from V and 2 bases from J, the junction kept 2 bases outside the gene matches. Looked up from germline, CDR1 is SEHNR and CDR2 is FQNEAQ (reference sequence). The CDR3 is made up of 14 amino acids. CDR3 loop: CASSPGQAGNTIYF. CDR3 DNA: TGTGCCAGCAGCCCGGGACAGGCTGGAAACACCATATATTTT. The full variable domain, completed using reference TRBV7-9 and TRBJ1-3, is DTGVSQNPRHKITKRGQNVTFRCDPISEHNRLYWYRQTLGQGPEFLTYFQNEAQLEKSRLLSDRFSAERPKGSFSTLEIQRTEQGDSAMYLCASSPGQAGNTIYFGEGSWLTVV.

This clonotype was seen a few times. V is TRBV11-2 and J is TRBJ1-1, with D uncertain. From germline, CDR1 is SGHAT and CDR2 FQNNGV. The CDR3 sequence is 13 residues long. The V end lost 0 bases, the J end lost 4 bases, and 6 bases lay between the germline ends. CDR3 in amino acids: CASSLDGRTEAFF. The DNA of the CDR3 is TGTGCCAGCAGCTTAGACGGCCGCACTGAAGCTTTCTTT.

The V call is TRBV7-3, the J call TRBJ1-3; TRBD1 is a possible D gene (6 bases). CDR3 size: 15 residues. V lost 5 bases and J lost 5, with 16 bases in between. CDR1 SGHTA and CDR2 FQGTGA come from the germline V gene. The CDR3 loop reads CASSLNVGARNTIYF. CDR3 coding DNA: TGTGCCAGCAGCCTCAACGTGGGGGCCCGAAACACCATATATTTT.

V usage is TRBV6-1 and J usage is TRBJ1-3; no clear D. In germline, CDR1 is MNHNS, CDR2 SASEGT. Trimming removed 3 bases from V and 1 base from J, with 7 bases in between. The CDR3 spans 14 residues. The DNA for the CDR3 is TGTGCCAGCAGTGACAGTCTTTCTGGAAACACCATATATTTT. This encodes CASSDSLSGNTIYF.

The V call is TRBV29-1, the J call TRBJ2-3; weak D call: TRBD2 (5 bases). The CDR3 is 12 amino acids. V was cut by 5 bases and J by 12 bases, with 18 bases left in between. The germline CDR1 and CDR2 sequences are SQVTM and ANQGSEA. The CDR3 is CSVTLAFVPQYF. CDR3 nucleotide sequence: TGCAGCGTTACGCTAGCCTTCGTACCCCAGTATTTT.

This chain joins TRBV4-1 and TRBJ2-2; the D gene could be TRBD1 or TRBD2 (6 bases each). From germline, CDR1 is MGHRA and CDR2 YSYEKL. The CDR3 is made up of 17 amino acids. Trimming removed 3 bases at V and 0 bases at J, with 14 bases between. The CDR3 DNA follows: TGCGCCAGCAGCCAGGGGGCGGGACTGACGAACACCGGGGAGCTGTTTTTT. It yields the protein CASSQGAGLTNTGELFF.

A few counts support this clonotype. This chain connects TRBV18 to TRBJ2-5; no clear D. Germline V lookup: CDR1 KGHSH, CDR2 LQKENI. Trimming took 5 bases from V and 1 from J, leaving 5 bases between them. The CDR3 runs 12 residues. CDR3 protein: CASSTGQETQYF. In nucleotides, the CDR3 is TGTGCCAGCTCAACGGGCCAAGAGACCCAGTACTTC.

This clonotype was observed a few times. This chain joins TRBV6-5 and TRBJ1-1; maybe TRBD1 (6 bases). With 2 bases removed from V and 0 bases from J, the gap between germline ends came to 13 bases. The length of the CDR3 is 16 residues. The germline V gene has CDR1 MNHEY and CDR2 SVGAGI. The CDR3 DNA is TGTGCCAGCAGTTACACCCGGACAGCTATGAACACTGAAGCTTTCTTT. Protein sequence: CASSYTRTAMNTEAFF.

The genes are TRBV24-1 and TRBJ2-2; D might be TRBD1 (6 bases). Trimming left V 6 bases short and J 1 base short, with 11 bases between. Germline CDR1 is KGHDR and CDR2 is SFDVKD. The CDR3 runs to 15 residues. CDR3 residues: CATSRLTGNTGELFF. The CDR3 DNA sequence: TGTGCCACCAGTCGCTTGACAGGGAACACCGGGGAGCTGTTTTTT.

This chain links TRBV28 with TRBJ1-1, with 7 bases aligning to TRBD1. The V gene end was trimmed by 7 bases and the J gene end by 2 bases; junction bases not matched to a gene: 7. This CDR3 contains 14 residues. Germline CDR1 is MDHEN and CDR2 is SYDVKM. CDR3 residues: CASTGDSPNTEAFF. The CDR3 DNA reads as TGTGCCAGCACTGGGGACAGTCCAAACACTGAAGCTTTCTTT.

Of note for this clonotype: The CDR3 does not close with the conserved phenylalanine or tryptophan, likely indicating a read error. The CDR3 sequence: CASSQGAGTDYGYTY. DNA for the CDR3: TGCGCCAGCAGCCAAGGAGCCGGGACGGATTATGGCTACACCTAC. The V gene is TRBV4-1, the J gene TRBJ1-2; possible D gene TRBD1, 5 bases. The V end was cut by 1 base, the J end by 5 bases, with 14 bases between. The CDR3 has 15 residues. Germline assignment: CDR1 MGHRA and CDR2 YSYEKL.

This chain links TRBV28 with TRBJ2-3, with a tentative D call TRBD2 (5 bases). Germline CDR1 reads MDHEN; CDR2 reads SYDVKM. The V gene lost 3 bases and the J gene lost 7 bases, with 17 bases spanning the gap. The CDR3 sequence is 15 residues long. CDR3 sequence reads: CASSFRGSGGNTQYF. For the CDR3, the DNA is TGTGCCAGCAGTTTCCGGGGATCCGGCGGAAATACGCAGTATTTT.

V gene TRBV7-9 combines with J gene TRBJ2-3; no firm D call. Germline CDR1 reads SEHNR; CDR2 reads FQNEAQ (reference sequence). This CDR3 is built from 13 residues. Trimming stripped 3 bases from V and 0 bases from J, with 4 bases between. The CDR3 loop is CASSLLSTDTQYF. DNA for the CDR3: TGTGCCAGCAGCTTGTTGAGCACAGATACGCAGTATTTT.

This clonotype was seen more than once but under ten times. The chain uses TRBV29-1 and TRBJ1-5; D is uncertain. The CDR3 is made up of 13 amino acids. Trimming took 4 bases from V and 8 from J, leaving 15 bases between them. Germline CDR1 is SQVTM and CDR2 is ANQGSEA. As DNA, the CDR3 is TGCAGCGTTGGAGTAGGGTTCAGCGAGCCCCAGCATTTT. It specifies CSVGVGFSEPQHF.